Following are 18 T cell receptor beta chains from one sample sequenced in a study of blood T cells in healthy people across ages. Combining a sample-barcoded 5' primer with a J-beta primer mix, a second PCR ran for about 7 to 11 cycles. TCRdb redid the calling of the 5' RACE reads with MiXCR, one entry per CDR3 protein. The profile shows about 650,000 distinct CDR3 sequences, over 40% of them singletons. Sequencing was carried out using blood. These TCRs come from a woman at least 80 years old in good health.

This clonotype was detected once. The chain employs TRBV20-1 and TRBJ2-4; D not resolved. V lost 3 bases and J 1 base, leaving 16 bases between the germline ends. This CDR3 spans 16 amino acids. Germline V gene sequence: CDR1 DFQATT, CDR2 SNEGSKA (reference sequence). CDR3 sequence (DNA): TGCAGTGCTAGCGCTACCCTCAGTGGGGCCAAAAACATTCAGTACTTC. The encoded protein is CSASATLSGAKNIQYF.

The genes are TRBV5-1 and TRBJ2-3; 10 bases agree with TRBD1. Germline CDR1 reads SGHRS; CDR2 reads YFSETQ. With V trimmed by 5 bases and J by 6 bases, 12 bases remained unmatched. This CDR3 is built from 16 residues. The CDR3 is CASSSETGGRWDTQYF. DNA for the CDR3: TGCGCCAGCAGTAGCGAGACAGGGGGCAGGTGGGATACGCAGTATTTT. Together with reference TRBV5-1 and TRBJ2-3, the CDR3 gives the full variable domain: KAGVTQTPRYLIKTRGQQVTLSCSPISGHRSVSWYQQTPGQGLQFLFEYFSETQRNKGNFPGRFSGRQFSNSRSEMNVSTLELGDSALYLCASSSETGGRWDTQYFGPGTRLTVL.

This clonotype was seen more than once but under ten times. The genes are TRBV28 and TRBJ2-3; TRBD2 is a possible D gene (5 bases). The V end lost 1 base, the J end lost 3 bases, and 17 bases lay between the germline ends. The CDR3 covers 17 residues. CDR1 is MDHEN, CDR2 SYDVKM, per germline. DNA of the CDR3: TGTGCCAGCAGTTTATTTGGAGACGCCCAGCGGACAGATACGCAGTATTTT. This sequence encodes CASSLFGDAQRTDTQYF.

This clonotype was detected a few times. This chain links TRBV2 with TRBJ2-3; no definite D call. The germline V gene encodes CDR1 SNHLY and CDR2 FYNNEI. Trimming took 1 base from V and 6 from J, leaving 5 bases between them. This CDR3 is built from 12 residues. The CDR3 nucleotides read TGTGCCAGCAGTGAAGTGGGTGATACGCAGTATTTT. Translation gives CASSEVGDTQYF.

The table lists this clonotype with a few counts. The V call is TRBV28, the J call TRBJ1-2; 10 bases agree with TRBD1. CDR1 MDHEN and CDR2 SYDVKM come from the germline V gene. The CDR3 runs to 16 residues. Losses at the gene ends were 3 bases for V and 4 bases for J; bases not matched to a gene: 8. Written as DNA, the CDR3 is TGTGCCAGCAGTTTTTCCAGGACAGGGGGTGGCTATGGCTACACCTTC. Protein product: CASSFSRTGGGYGYTF.

The chain has TRBV5-1 and TRBJ2-2, with D uncertain. This CDR3 has 16 amino acids. Trimming stripped 2 bases from V and 2 bases from J, with 13 bases between. Germline V gene lookup returns CDR1 SGHRS and CDR2 YFSETQ. This chain's CDR3 is CASSFPPGRNTGELFF. CDR3 in DNA: TGCGCCAGCAGCTTCCCCCCGGGCCGAAACACCGGGGAGCTGTTTTTT. The full variable domain, rest sourced from reference TRBV5-1 and TRBJ2-2, is KAGVTQTPRYLIKTRGQQVTLSCSPISGHRSVSWYQQTPGQGLQFLFEYFSETQRNKGNFPGRFSGRQFSNSRSEMNVSTLELGDSALYLCASSFPPGRNTGELFFGEGSRLTVL.

The chain employs TRBV29-1 and TRBJ2-1; D is uncertain. Germline-derived CDR1 and CDR2 are SQVTM and ANQGSEA. Trimming took off 6 bases at V and 3 bases at J, with 15 bases between the two ends. The CDR3 contains 14 residues. In DNA form, the CDR3 reads TGCAGCGTCGGCCTTATGCTGCTCTACAATGAGCAGTTCTTC. It yields the protein CSVGLMLLYNEQFF.

This clonotype was seen ten or more times. The chain couples TRBV12-3 or TRBV12-4 to TRBJ1-6; D is undetermined. The CDR3 extends over 13 amino acids. Trimming pared 5 bases from V and 6 bases from J, leaving 8 bases between. The CDR3 bases are TGTGCCAGCAGTGTAGAGGCTAATTCACCCCTCCACTTT. As protein: CASSVEANSPLHF.

Note on this clonotype: A read error may produce the germline difference seen at one junction end. The J gene is TRBJ2-5, the V gene TRBV18, with 7 nucleotides matching TRBD1. The V gene's germline CDR1 is KGHSH and CDR2 LQKENI. The CDR3 contains 13 residues. CDR3 protein: CTSSRDRQETQYF. CDR3 bases: TGTACCAGCTCAAGGGACAGACAAGAGACCCAGTACTTC.

The chain is built from TRBV20-1 and TRBJ2-3; D unresolved. The CDR3 loop spans 15 amino acids. Germline assignment: CDR1 DFQATT and CDR2 SNEGSKA (reference sequence). The V end lost 1 base, the J end lost 2 bases, and 13 bases lay between the germline ends. The DNA for the CDR3 is TGCAGTGCTAGAGGATGGTATGCCCACACAGATACGCAGTATTTT. Encoded protein: CSARGWYAHTDTQYF.

The rearrangement links TRBV10-3 to TRBJ2-7; D is uncertain. V gave up 2 bases and J gave up 0 bases, with 2 bases separating them. There are 12 residues in the CDR3. CDR1 is ENHRY, CDR2 SYGVKD, per germline. In DNA form, the CDR3 reads TGTGCCATCAGTGAGCACTCCTACGAGCAGTACTTC. Translation gives CAISEHSYEQYF.

CDR3 in DNA: TGTGCCAGCAGTGAGGATAGCGGGAGTCATGAGCAGTTCTTC. It specifies CASSEDSGSHEQFF. This chain uses TRBV2 with TRBJ2-1; 9 bases line up with TRBD2. Germline values: CDR1 SNHLY, CDR2 FYNNEI. This CDR3 has 14 residues. Losses at the gene ends were 3 bases for V and 8 bases for J; bases not matched to a gene: 5.

To note about this clonotype: A much more abundant neighbour one base away suggests this may be a read error. This sequence joins TRBV5-1 and TRBJ2-5; D unresolved. V was clipped by 1 base and J by 4 bases, with 17 bases between them. The CDR3 sequence is 16 residues long. Germline CDR1 reads SGHRS; CDR2 reads YFSETQ. The CDR3 nucleotides read TGCGCCAGCAGCTTGCGAGGCCTTAGTAACCGAGAGACCCAGTACTTC. Translation gives CASSLRGLSNRETQYF.

In this sample, this clonotype turned up a few times. The chain carries TRBV20-1 and TRBJ1-5; 7 bases agree with TRBD1. This CDR3 contains 15 residues. The germline CDR1 and CDR2 sequences are DFQATT and SNEGSKA (reference sequence). Germline trimming cut 4 bases from V and 9 bases from J; bases unmatched to any gene: 15. CDR3 sequence (DNA): TGCAGTGCTACGTCAGGCCAGCAGGGGGATGGGCCCCAGCATTTT. This translates into CSATSGQQGDGPQHF.

The CDR3 here is CASSSPHGTGMNTEAFF. The CDR3, as DNA: TGTGCCAGCAGTTCGCCCCACGGCACCGGCATGAACACTGAAGCTTTCTTT. This chain uses TRBV12-3 or TRBV12-4 with TRBJ1-1; no reliable D call. Trimming took 4 bases from V and 0 from J, leaving 18 bases between them. The CDR3 loop spans 17 amino acids.

This clonotype was recorded a few times. The chain is built from TRBV11-1 and TRBJ1-2; the match to TRBD1 covers 7 bases. CDR1 is SGHAT, CDR2 FQDESV, per germline (reference sequence). This CDR3 is built from 15 residues. Trimming removed 0 bases from V and 7 bases from J; junction bases left unmatched: 8. The CDR3 loop reads CASSLAPRGYGGYTF. CDR3 DNA: TGTGCCAGCAGCTTAGCGCCCAGGGGGTATGGTGGCTACACCTTC.

This clonotype has a count of ten or more. This chain links TRBV20-1 with TRBJ1-2; 7 bases map to TRBD1. J was trimmed by 7 bases and V by 4 bases; bases with no gene match: 9. CDR3 length: 13 amino acids. Germline values: CDR1 DFQATT, CDR2 SNEGSKA (reference sequence). CDR3 coding DNA: TGCAGTGCTACCCCCGGGACAGCGGCTGGCTACACCTTC. Translated, it gives CSATPGTAAGYTF.

V gene TRBV3-1 combines with J gene TRBJ2-4; 7 nucleotides match TRBD1. The J call may be mistaken, given a closer DNA end match to TRBJ2-7. The CDR3 loop spans 16 amino acids. CDR1 is LGHDT, CDR2 YNNKEL, per germline (reference sequence). DNA for the CDR3: TGTGCCAGCAGCCAAAAGAGGGGACAGTCCTACTACGAGCAGTACTTC. Amino acids: CASSQKRGQSYYEQYF.